This is a list of T cell receptor beta chains from one sample in a study of T cell repertoires in ileal Crohn's disease. Clones were sequenced by immunoSEQ multiplex PCR, and TCRdb holds only the in-frame ones, with some missing. This repertoire shows more than 9,000 clones, roughly four fifths found once; its top ten account for 3.5% to 5.5%. The sequenced sample consisted of ileal tissue. The receptors were sampled from an adult with Crohn's disease. Each CDR3 is given with its conserved first and last residue. Fields, in order: clone size, V gene, D gene, J gene, CDR3 length, CDR3 DNA, CDR3 protein. The D gene is left open where the match is weak. Part of the rows lack a size; the others show once, few, many or a class for expanded clones.

once	TRBV10-1	-	TRBJ2-7	10	TGCGCCAACTTCGACTACGAGCAGTACTTC	CANFDYEQYF
few	TRBV6-1	-	TRBJ2-7	14	TGTGCCAGCAGTGAAGATCCTCGGCGGGACGAGCAGTACTTC	CASSEDPRRDEQYF
-	TRBV5-1	-	TRBJ1-2	13	TGCGCCAGCAGCTTAGATGAGAACTATGGCTACACCTTC	CASSLDENYGYTF
-	TRBV5-1	TRBD1	TRBJ2-3	18	TGCGCCAGCAGCTATGCTACCGAGGGGACAGGGAGGGCAGATACGCAGTATTTT	CASSYATEGTGRADTQYF
-	TRBV28	TRBD1	TRBJ1-6	14	TGTGCCAGCAGAACTACAGGGGGTGGTTCACCCCTCCACTTT	CASRTTGGGSPLHF
-	TRBV5-1	-	TRBJ2-7	16	TGCGCCAGCAGCCAAACCCCGTGGAGGACGTCCTACGAGCAGTACTTC	CASSQTPWRTSYEQYF
-	TRBV6-1	TRBD2	TRBJ2-3	15	TGTGCCAGCACAGGGATAGCGGGGACCACAGATACGCAGTATTTT	CASTGIAGTTDTQYF
once	TRBV6-1	-	TRBJ1-1	14	TGTGCCAGCACCCAAGGGGGGGCGCGCACTGAAGCTTTCTTT	CASTQGGARTEAFF
-	TRBV11-2	-	TRBJ2-7	15	TGTGCCAGCAGCTTAGGTGGACAGCCTAACTACGAGCAGTACTTC	CASSLGGQPNYEQYF
-	TRBV14	TRBD1	TRBJ1-1	15	TGTGCCAGCAGCCAGAGGACAGGGGGGAACACTGAAGCTTTCTTT	CASSQRTGGNTEAFF
-	TRBV15	-	TRBJ1-2	12	TGTGCCACCAGCAGAGACAGGGATGGCTACACCTTC	CATSRDRDGYTF
-	TRBV27	-	TRBJ1-1	13	TGTGCCAGCAGTTTCGGGAGGACAAGTGAAGCTTTCTTT	CASSFGRTSEAFF
-	TRBV28	-	TRBJ1-2	12	TGTGCCAGCAGTTACGGACAATACGGCTACACCTTC	CASSYGQYGYTF
-	TRBV19	TRBD1	TRBJ2-5	16	TGTGCCAGTAGCAGAGGGGGGACAGGGGCTGGAGAGACCCAGTACTTC	CASSRGGTGAGETQYF
-	TRBV2	-	TRBJ1-2	14	TGTGCCAGCAGTGAGGGCAATTCTAACTATGGCTACACCTTC	CASSEGNSNYGYTF
few	TRBV7-9	-	TRBJ2-7	14	TGTGCCAGCAGCTTAGGACGGAGCTCCTACGAGCAGTACTTC	CASSLGRSSYEQYF
-	TRBV7-9	TRBD1	TRBJ2-2	18	TGTGCCAGCAGCTCGAACCCCGGGGGACAGGGTTACACCGGGGAGCTGTTTTTT	CASSSNPGGQGYTGELFF
-	TRBV5-1	-	TRBJ1-4	16	TGCGCCAGCAGCTTGGGCCCCGGGACAACTAATGAAAAACTGTTTTTT	CASSLGPGTTNEKLFF
-	TRBV4-1	-	TRBJ1-4	14	TGCGCCAGCAGTCATGGGCCAGGTGTTGAAAAACTGTTTTTT	CASSHGPGVEKLFF
-	TRBV2	-	TRBJ2-7	15	TGTGCCAGTTCCCCTAGGGGGGGGAGCTCCTACGAGCAGTACTTC	CASSPRGGSSYEQYF
-	TRBV28	-	TRBJ2-1	14	TGTGCCAGCGCACAGGGGGGGTCGAACAATGAGCAGTTCTTC	CASAQGGSNNEQFF
-	TRBV25-1	-	TRBJ1-3	14	TGTGCCAGCAGTGAATGGGGGGCTGGAAACACCATATATTTT	CASSEWGAGNTIYF
-	TRBV29-1	-	TRBJ1-2	13	TGCAGCGTTGATGTTGGGGGCTCGGAAGGCTACACCTTC	CSVDVGGSEGYTF
-	TRBV11-2	-	TRBJ2-3	12	TGTGCCAGCAGCCAACAACCAGATACGCAGTATTTT	CASSQQPDTQYF
-	TRBV28	-	TRBJ1-2	13	TGTGCCAGCAGCCTTGACAGCTTCTATGGCTACACCTTC	CASSLDSFYGYTF
-	TRBV5-1	TRBD2	TRBJ2-5	13	TGCGCCTCCGATAGCGGGAGGCGAGAGACCCAGTACTTC	CASDSGRRETQYF
-	TRBV5-6	-	TRBJ2-7	14	TGTGCCAGCAGCTTGGGACTAGGGAACTACGAGCAGTACTTC	CASSLGLGNYEQYF
few	TRBV19	TRBD1	TRBJ1-5	14	TGTGCCAGTAGTATTGGACAGGGGTATCAGCCCCAGCATTTT	CASSIGQGYQPQHF
-	TRBV28	-	TRBJ2-1	14	TGTGCCAGCAGTTCCTCTCGACAGTTAAATGAGCAGTTCTTC	CASSSSRQLNEQFF
-	TRBV7-9	-	TRBJ1-6	13	TGTGCCAGCAGTCAGCGAACTGTGGCCCCCCTCCACTTT	CASSQRTVAPLHF
-	TRBV5-6	-	TRBJ2-4	16	TGTGCCAGCAGCTGGGGCCTACTTCTAGCCAAAAACATTCAGTACTTC	CASSWGLLLAKNIQYF
-	TRBV30	-	TRBJ1-5	13	TGTGCCTGTACAGAAGGTCGCAATCAGCCCCAGCATTTT	CACTEGRNQPQHF
-	TRBV28	TRBD1	TRBJ2-5	14	TGTGCCAGCAGTACCGGGACAGGGCAAGAGACCCAGTACTTC	CASSTGTGQETQYF
-	TRBV5-6	TRBD1	TRBJ1-1	15	TGTGCCAGCAGCTTGCCGGCAGGGGGCTTCACTGAAGCTTTCTTT	CASSLPAGGFTEAFF
once	TRBV6-5	TRBD1	TRBJ1-1	13	TGTGCCAGCAGCCGCGACAGGGACACTGAAGCTTTCTTT	CASSRDRDTEAFF
-	TRBV5-1	-	TRBJ1-2	14	TGCGCCAGCAGCTTGGGAGAAGGAGCCTATGGCTACACCTTC	CASSLGEGAYGYTF
-	TRBV19	-	TRBJ2-5	15	TGTGCCAGTAGTATAGATACGGGATCGGGGGAGACCCAGTACTTC	CASSIDTGSGETQYF
-	TRBV7-9	TRBD1	TRBJ1-1	15	TGTGCCAGCCGCTACGGGGGACAGGGTGGGGCTGAAGCTTTCTTT	CASRYGGQGGAEAFF
-	TRBV5-1	-	TRBJ1-1	13	TGCGCCAGCACTATGGTTCCCGGCACTGAAGCTTTCTTT	CASTMVPGTEAFF
once	TRBV9	TRBD1	TRBJ2-3	16	TGTGCCAGCAGCGTCGGACAGGGGGTCGGCACAGATACGCAGTATTTT	CASSVGQGVGTDTQYF
-	TRBV5-6	-	TRBJ2-1	14	TGTGCCAGCAGCCAGCGGGACATATACAATGAGCAGTTCTTC	CASSQRDIYNEQFF
-	TRBV7-9	-	TRBJ2-5	15	TGTGCCAGCAGCCCGTTCGCGGTGACCTTAGAGACCCAGTACTTC	CASSPFAVTLETQYF
-	TRBV7-9	-	TRBJ2-7	13	TGTGCCAGCAGCTTAGGGGGACTCTACGAGCAGTACTTC	CASSLGGLYEQYF
-	TRBV6-1	-	TRBJ2-7	14	TGTGCCAGCAGTGAGCACGGGAGCCCCTACGAGCAGTACTTC	CASSEHGSPYEQYF
-	TRBV4-2	-	TRBJ1-1	14	TGTGCCAGCAGCCCCTTAGCGGTGAACACTGAAGCTTTCTTT	CASSPLAVNTEAFF